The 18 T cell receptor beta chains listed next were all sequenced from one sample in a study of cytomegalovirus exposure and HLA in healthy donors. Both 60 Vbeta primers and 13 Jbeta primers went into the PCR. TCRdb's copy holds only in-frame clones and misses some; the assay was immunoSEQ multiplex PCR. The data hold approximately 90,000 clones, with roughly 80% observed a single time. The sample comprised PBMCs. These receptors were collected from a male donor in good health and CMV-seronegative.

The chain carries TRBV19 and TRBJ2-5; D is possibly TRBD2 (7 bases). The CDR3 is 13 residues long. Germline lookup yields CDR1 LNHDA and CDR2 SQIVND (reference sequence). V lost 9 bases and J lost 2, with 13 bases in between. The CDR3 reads CASQRGAQETQYF. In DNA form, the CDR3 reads TGTGCCAGCCAACGGGGGGCTCAAGAGACCCAGTACTTC.

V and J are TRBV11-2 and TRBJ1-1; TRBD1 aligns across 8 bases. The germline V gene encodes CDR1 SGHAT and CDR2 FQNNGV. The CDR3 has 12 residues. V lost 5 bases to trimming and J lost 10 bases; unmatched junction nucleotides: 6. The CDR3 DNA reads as TGTGCCAGCAGCACAAACAGGGGGGGAGCTTTCTTT. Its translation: CASSTNRGGAFF.

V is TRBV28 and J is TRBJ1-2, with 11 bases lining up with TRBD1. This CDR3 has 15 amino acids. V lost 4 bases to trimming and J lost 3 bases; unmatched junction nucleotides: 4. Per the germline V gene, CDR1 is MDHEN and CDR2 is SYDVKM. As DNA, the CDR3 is TGTGCCAGCAGTTCCCCGGGACAGGGGGACTATGGCTACACCTTC. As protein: CASSSPGQGDYGYTF.

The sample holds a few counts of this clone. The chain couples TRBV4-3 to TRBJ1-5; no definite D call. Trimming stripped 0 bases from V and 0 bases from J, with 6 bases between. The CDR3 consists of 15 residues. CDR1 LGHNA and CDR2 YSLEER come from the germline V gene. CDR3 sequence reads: CASSQDTGSNQPQHF. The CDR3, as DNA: TGCGCCAGCAGCCAAGATACGGGTAGCAATCAGCCCCAGCATTTT.

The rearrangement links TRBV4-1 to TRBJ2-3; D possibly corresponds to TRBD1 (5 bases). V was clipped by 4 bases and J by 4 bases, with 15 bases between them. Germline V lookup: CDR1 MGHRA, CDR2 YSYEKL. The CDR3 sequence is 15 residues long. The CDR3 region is CASSLQVVGADTQYF. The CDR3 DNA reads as TGCGCCAGCAGCCTACAGGTAGTTGGGGCAGATACGCAGTATTTT.

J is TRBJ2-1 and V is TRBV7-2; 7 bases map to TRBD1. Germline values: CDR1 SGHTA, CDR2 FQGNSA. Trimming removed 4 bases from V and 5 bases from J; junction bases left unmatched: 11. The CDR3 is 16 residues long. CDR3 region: CASSSSGTEYNNEQFF. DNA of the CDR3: TGTGCCAGCAGCTCCTCCGGGACAGAATACAACAATGAGCAGTTCTTC.

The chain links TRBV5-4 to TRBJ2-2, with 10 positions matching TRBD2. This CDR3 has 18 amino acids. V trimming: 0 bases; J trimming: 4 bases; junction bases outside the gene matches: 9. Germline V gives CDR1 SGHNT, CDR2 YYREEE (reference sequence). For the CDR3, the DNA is TGTGCCAGCAGCTTGGCCCGGGGAGCGGGAGGGCCCACCGGGGAGCTGTTTTTT. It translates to CASSLARGAGGPTGELFF.

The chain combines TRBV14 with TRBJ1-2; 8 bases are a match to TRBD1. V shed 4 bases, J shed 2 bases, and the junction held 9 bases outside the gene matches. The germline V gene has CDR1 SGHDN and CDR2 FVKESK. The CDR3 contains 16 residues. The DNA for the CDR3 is TGTGCCAGCAGCCCGCGGGACAGGCGGTCCAACTATGGCTACACCTTC. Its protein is CASSPRDRRSNYGYTF.

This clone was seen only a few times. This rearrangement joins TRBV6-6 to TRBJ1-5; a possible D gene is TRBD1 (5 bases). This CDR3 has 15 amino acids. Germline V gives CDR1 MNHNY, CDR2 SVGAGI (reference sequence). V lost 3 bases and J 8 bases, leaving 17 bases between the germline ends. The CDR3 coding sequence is TGTGCCAGCAGTTATGCTCAGGGTCTATTTGAGCCCCAGCATTTT. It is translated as CASSYAQGLFEPQHF.

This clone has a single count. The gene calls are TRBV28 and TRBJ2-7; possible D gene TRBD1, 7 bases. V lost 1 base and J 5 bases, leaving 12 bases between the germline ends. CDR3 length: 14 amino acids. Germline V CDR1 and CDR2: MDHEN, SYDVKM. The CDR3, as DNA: TGTGCCAGCAGTTTATCGCAGGGGGGAGACGAGCAGTACTTC. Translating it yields CASSLSQGGDEQYF.

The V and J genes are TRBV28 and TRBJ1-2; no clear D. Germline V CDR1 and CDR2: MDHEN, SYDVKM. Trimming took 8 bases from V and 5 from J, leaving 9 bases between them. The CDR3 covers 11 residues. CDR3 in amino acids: CASGTEYGYTF. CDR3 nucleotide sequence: TGTGCCAGCGGCACGGAGTATGGCTACACCTTC.

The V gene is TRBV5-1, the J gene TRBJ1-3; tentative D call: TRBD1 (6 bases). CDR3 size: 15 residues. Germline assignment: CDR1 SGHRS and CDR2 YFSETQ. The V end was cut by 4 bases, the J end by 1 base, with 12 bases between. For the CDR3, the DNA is TGCGCCAGCAGCGCGCAACAGGGTTCTGGAAACACCATATATTTT. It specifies CASSAQQGSGNTIYF.

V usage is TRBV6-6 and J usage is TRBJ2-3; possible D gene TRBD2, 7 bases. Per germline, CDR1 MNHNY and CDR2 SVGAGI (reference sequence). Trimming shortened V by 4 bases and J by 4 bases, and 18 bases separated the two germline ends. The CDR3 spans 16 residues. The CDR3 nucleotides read TGTGCCAGCAGTTCCCAACGAGGGGGGGTCCCAGATACGCAGTATTTT. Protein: CASSSQRGGVPDTQYF.

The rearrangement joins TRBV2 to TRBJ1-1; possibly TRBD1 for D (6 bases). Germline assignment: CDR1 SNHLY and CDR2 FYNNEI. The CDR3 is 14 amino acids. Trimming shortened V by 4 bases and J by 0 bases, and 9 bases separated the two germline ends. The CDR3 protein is CASSGTALNTEAFF. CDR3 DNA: TGTGCCAGCAGTGGGACAGCCTTGAACACTGAAGCTTTCTTT.

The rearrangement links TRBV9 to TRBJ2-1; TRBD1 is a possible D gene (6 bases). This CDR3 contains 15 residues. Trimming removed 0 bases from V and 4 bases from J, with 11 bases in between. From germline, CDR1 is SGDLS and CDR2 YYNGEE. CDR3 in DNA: TGTGCCAGCAGCGTAGCTGCAGGGGCTTACAATGAGCAGTTCTTC. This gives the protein CASSVAAGAYNEQFF.

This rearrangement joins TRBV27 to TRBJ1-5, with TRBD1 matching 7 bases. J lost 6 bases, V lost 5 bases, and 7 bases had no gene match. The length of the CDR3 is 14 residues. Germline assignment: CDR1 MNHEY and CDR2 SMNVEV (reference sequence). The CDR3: CASSHTGAGQPQHF. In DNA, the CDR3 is TGTGCCAGCAGTCACACAGGGGCAGGTCAGCCCCAGCATTTT.

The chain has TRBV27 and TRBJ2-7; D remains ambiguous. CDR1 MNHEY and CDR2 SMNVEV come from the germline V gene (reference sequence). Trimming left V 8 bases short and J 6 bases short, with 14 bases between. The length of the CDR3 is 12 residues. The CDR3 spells CASGYAAAEQYF. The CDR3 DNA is TGTGCCAGCGGCTACGCGGCCGCCGAGCAGTACTTC.

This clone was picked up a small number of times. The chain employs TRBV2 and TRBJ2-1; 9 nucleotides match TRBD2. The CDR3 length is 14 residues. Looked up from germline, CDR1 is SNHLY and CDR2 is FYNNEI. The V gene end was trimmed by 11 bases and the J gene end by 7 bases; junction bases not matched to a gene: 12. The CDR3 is CALQKAGGINEQFF. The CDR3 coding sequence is TGTGCCTTGCAGAAGGCGGGAGGGATAAATGAGCAGTTCTTC.